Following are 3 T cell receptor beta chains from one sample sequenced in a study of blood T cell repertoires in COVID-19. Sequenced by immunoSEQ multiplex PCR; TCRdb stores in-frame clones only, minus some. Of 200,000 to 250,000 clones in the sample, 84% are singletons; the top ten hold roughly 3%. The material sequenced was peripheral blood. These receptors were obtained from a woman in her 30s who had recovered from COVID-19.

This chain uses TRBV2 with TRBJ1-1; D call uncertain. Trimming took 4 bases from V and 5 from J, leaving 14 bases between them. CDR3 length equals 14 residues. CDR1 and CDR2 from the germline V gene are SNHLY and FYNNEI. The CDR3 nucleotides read TGTGCCAGCAGTGTTAACATTCAAGTTACTGAAGCTTTCTTT. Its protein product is CASSVNIQVTEAFF.

The CDR3 nucleotides read TGTGCCAGCAGCTTGGCCGGGTTCTGGCGGCAGCCCCAGCATTTT. Translated: CASSLAGFWRQPQHF. The gene calls are TRBV5-6 and TRBJ1-5; D is ambiguous. The CDR3 has 15 residues. Trimming stripped 0 bases from V and 7 bases from J, with 14 bases between. Looked up from germline, CDR1 is SGHDT and CDR2 is YYEEEE.

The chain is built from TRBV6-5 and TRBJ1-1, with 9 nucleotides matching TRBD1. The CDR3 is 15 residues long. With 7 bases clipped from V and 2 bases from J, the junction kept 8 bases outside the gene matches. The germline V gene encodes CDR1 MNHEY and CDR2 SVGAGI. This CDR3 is CASIPGQGGNTEAFF. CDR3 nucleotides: TGTGCCAGCATTCCGGGACAGGGTGGAAACACTGAAGCTTTCTTT.